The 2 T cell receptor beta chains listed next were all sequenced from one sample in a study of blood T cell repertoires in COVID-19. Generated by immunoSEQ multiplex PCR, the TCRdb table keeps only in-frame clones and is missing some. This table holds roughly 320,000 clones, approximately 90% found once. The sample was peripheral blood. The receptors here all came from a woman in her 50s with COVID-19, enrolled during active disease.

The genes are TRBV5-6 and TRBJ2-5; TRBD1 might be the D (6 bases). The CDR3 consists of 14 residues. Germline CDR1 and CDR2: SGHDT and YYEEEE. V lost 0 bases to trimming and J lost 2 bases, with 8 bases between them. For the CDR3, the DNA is TGTGCCAGCAGCTTGGGGACAGCTCAAGAGACCCAGTACTTC. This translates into CASSLGTAQETQYF.

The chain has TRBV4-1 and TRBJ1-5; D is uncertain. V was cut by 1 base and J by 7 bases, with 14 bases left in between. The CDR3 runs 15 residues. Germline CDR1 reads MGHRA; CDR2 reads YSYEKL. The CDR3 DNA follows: TGCGCCAGCAGCCAAGCTTCGGCCAGGTCCCAGCCCCAGCATTTT. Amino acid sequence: CASSQASARSQPQHF.